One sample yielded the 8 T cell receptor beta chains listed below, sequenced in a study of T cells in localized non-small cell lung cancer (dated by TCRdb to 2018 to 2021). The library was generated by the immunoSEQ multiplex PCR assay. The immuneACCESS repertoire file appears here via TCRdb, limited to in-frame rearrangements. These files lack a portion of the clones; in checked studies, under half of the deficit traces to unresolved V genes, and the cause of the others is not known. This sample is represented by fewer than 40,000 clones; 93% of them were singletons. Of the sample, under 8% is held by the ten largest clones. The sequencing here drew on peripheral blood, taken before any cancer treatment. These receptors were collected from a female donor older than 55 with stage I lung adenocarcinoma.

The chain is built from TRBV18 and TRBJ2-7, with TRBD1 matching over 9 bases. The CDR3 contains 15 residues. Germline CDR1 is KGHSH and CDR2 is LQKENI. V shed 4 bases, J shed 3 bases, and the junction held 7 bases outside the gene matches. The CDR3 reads CASSREGQGLYEQYF. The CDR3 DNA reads TGTGCCAGCTCACGCGAGGGACAGGGACTCTACGAGCAGTACTTC.

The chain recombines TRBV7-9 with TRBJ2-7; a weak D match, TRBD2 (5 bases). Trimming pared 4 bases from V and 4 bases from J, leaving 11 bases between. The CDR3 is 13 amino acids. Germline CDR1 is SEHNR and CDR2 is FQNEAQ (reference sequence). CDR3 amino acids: CASSSSAEYEQYV. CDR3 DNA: TGTGCCAGCAGCTCCTCAGCGGAGTACGAGCAGTACGTC.

The chain's CDR3 is CASSQDFGGLNYGYTF. The CDR3 nucleotides are TGCGCCAGCAGCCAAGATTTCGGCGGCTTAAACTATGGCTACACCTTC. The chain combines TRBV4-3 with TRBJ1-2; D not resolved. This CDR3 has 16 residues. CDR1 and CDR2 from the germline V gene are LGHNA and YSLEER. Trimming stripped 0 bases from V and 2 bases from J, with 13 bases between.

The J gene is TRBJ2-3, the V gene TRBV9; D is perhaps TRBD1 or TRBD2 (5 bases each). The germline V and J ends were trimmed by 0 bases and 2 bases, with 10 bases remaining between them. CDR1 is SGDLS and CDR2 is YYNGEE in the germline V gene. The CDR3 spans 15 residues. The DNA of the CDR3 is TGTGCCAGCAGCGTAGTGGGGGTTTTCACAGATACGCAGTATTTT. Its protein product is CASSVVGVFTDTQYF.

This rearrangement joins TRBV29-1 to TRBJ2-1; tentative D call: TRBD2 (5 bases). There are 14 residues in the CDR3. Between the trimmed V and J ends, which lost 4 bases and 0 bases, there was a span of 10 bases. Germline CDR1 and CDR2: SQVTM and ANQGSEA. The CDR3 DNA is TGCAGCGTTGCTCGGGGATTCTCCTACAATGAGCAGTTCTTC. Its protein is CSVARGFSYNEQFF.

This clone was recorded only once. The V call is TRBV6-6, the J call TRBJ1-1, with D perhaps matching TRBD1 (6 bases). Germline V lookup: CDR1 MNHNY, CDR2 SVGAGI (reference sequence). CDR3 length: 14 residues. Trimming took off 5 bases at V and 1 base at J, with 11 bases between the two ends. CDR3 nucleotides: TGTGCCAGCAGTCTGACAGGACAGAACACTGAAGCTTTCTTT. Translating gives CASSLTGQNTEAFF.

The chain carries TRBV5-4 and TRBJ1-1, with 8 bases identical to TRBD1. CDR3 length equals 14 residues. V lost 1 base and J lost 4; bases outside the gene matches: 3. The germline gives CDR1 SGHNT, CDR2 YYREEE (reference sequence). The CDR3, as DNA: TGTGCCAGCAGCTTGACAGGGGGTAGCACTGAAGCTTTCTTT. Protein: CASSLTGGSTEAFF.

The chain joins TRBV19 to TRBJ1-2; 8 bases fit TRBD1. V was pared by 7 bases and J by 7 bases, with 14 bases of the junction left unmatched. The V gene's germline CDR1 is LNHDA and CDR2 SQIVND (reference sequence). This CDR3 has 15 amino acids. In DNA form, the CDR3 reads TGTGCCAGTATGTCTTTGGGGACAGGCGAGGGTGGCTACACCTTC. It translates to CASMSLGTGEGGYTF.